Sequencing of this TCR beta chain was carried out in a study of cytomegalovirus exposure and HLA in healthy donors. Study-wide context: The 120 or so validation repertoires, a later analysis reported, used the same platform as the approximately 650 first-cohort repertoires.

Only a few counts were recorded for this clone. No antigen is known for it. CDR3 length: 15 residues. Germline V gene lookup returns CDR1 MNHEY and CDR2 SMNVEV (reference sequence). V was cut by 0 bases and J by 3 bases, with 11 bases left in between. Assay used: immunoSEQ multiplex PCR; TCRdb lists only in-frame clones, some missing. The sample records around 63,000 clones, 70% to 90% being singletons. Findings and limits, study-wide: It was reported that the classifier diagnosed cytomegalovirus status with high specificity and sensitivity in both the original and validation cohorts. Listed as cytomegalovirus-associated were 150 to 200 TCR beta chains. It was found in a later analysis that first-cohort TCR clusters tended to co-occur in the 100 to 150 validation repertoires.

This chain joins TRBV27 and TRBJ1-1; no clear D. This TCR was sampled from a young woman in good health and CMV-seronegative. The specimen sequenced was PBMCs. CDR3 loop: CASSLSAGGHTEAFF. The CDR3 DNA is TGTGCCAGCAGTTTATCGGCAGGAGGACACACTGAAGCTTTCTTT.